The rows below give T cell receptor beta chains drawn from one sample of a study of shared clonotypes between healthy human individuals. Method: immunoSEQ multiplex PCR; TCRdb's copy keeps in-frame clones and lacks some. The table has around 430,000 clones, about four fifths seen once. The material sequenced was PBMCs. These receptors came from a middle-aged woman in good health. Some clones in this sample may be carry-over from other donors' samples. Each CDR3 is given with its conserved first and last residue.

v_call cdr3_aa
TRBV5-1 CASSPGLAGDEQYF
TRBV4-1 CASSHPGLAGYNEQFF
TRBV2 CASPLGDSYNEQFF
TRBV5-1 CASSPHTSTATGELFF
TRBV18 CASSPGESPYEQYF
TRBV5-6 CASSLGTSGNNEQFF
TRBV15 CATSRDRGQTNSPLHF
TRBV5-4 CASSLTAADEQYF
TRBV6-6 CASRDPREQGGYEQYF
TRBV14 CASSQPLGQGNFLDYGYTF
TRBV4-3 CASSQDPASTDTQYF
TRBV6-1 CASSTATIQTEAFF
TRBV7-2 CASSLRRGIDEQFF
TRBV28 CASSLDNSGNTIYF
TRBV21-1 CASSTGTGQTNTEAFF
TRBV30 CAWSVKQGAVEQYF
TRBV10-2 CASSEGGRVLDTQYF
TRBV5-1 CASSLDRGISYEQYF
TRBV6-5 CASSYGHSYEQYF
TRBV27 CASSPFGGQGRNTEAFF
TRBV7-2 CASSLVAGDFYEQFF
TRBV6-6 CASSYGLAGNTIYF
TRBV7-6 CASSLGAGNTIYF
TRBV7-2 CASSIQGGSDEQYF
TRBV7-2 CASSLGSGFSYNEQFF